What follows are 32 T cell receptor beta chains derived from one specimen sequenced in a study of blood T cell repertoires in COVID-19. Only in-frame clones appear in the TCRdb table, and some are missing; sequencing was by immunoSEQ multiplex PCR. The table records more than 250,000 clones, roughly 87% of them present only once. The sample taken for sequencing was PBMCs or T cells enriched from blood (not recorded which). These receptors came from a woman in her 30s who had recovered from COVID-19.

The chain carries TRBV5-1 and TRBJ1-1, with D possibly matching TRBD1 (6 bases). The germline V gene has CDR1 SGHRS and CDR2 YFSETQ. Trimming left V 4 bases short and J 1 base short, with 17 bases between. The CDR3 has 16 amino acids. The CDR3 DNA sequence: TGCGCCAGCAGCCAGGGGAGGGCCCTCGGGAACACTGAAGCTTTCTTT. As protein: CASSQGRALGNTEAFF. The complete variable domain, with remaining parts taken from reference TRBV5-1 and TRBJ1-1, reads KAGVTQTPRYLIKTRGQQVTLSCSPISGHRSVSWYQQTPGQGLQFLFEYFSETQRNKGNFPGRFSGRQFSNSRSEMNVSTLELGDSALYLCASSQGRALGNTEAFFGQGTRLTVV.

The chain recombines TRBV7-2 with TRBJ2-7, with TRBD2 as a possible D gene (6 bases). Germline lookup yields CDR1 SGHTA and CDR2 FQGNSA. V was trimmed by 1 base and J by 7 bases, leaving 11 bases between them. The CDR3 runs 13 residues. Here the CDR3 reads CASSLVEGGEQYF. The DNA of the CDR3 is TGTGCCAGCAGCTTAGTCGAGGGAGGTGAGCAGTACTTC.

The chain links TRBV9 to TRBJ2-1, with a weak D call TRBD1 (6 bases). Germline-derived CDR1 and CDR2 are SGDLS and YYNGEE. Trimming left V 4 bases short and J 1 base short, with 15 bases between. The CDR3 loop spans 16 amino acids. The chain's CDR3 is CASSPPGGESYNEQFF. CDR3 in DNA: TGTGCCAGCAGCCCCCCTGGGGGCGAGTCCTACAATGAGCAGTTCTTC.

This chain links TRBV12-3 or TRBV12-4 with TRBJ1-1; D is unclear. The CDR3 is made up of 13 amino acids. V was clipped by 6 bases and J by 0 bases, with 8 bases between them. As DNA, the CDR3 is TGTGCCAGCAGCAGTTTCATGAACACTGAAGCTTTCTTT. Protein product: CASSSFMNTEAFF.

The chain has TRBV19 and TRBJ2-3; 10 bases line up with TRBD1. V dropped 4 bases and J dropped 6; count of bases not matched to a gene: 13. CDR3 size: 17 residues. Germline CDR1 LNHDA, CDR2 SQIVND (reference sequence). This chain's CDR3 is CASSTSPGQGLRDTQYF. CDR3 nucleotides: TGTGCCAGTAGTACCTCACCGGGACAGGGGCTCCGGGATACGCAGTATTTT.

The V gene is TRBV29-1, the J gene TRBJ1-1; 7 bases align to TRBD1. With V trimmed by 5 bases and J by 0 bases, 18 bases remained unmatched. This CDR3 spans 18 amino acids. CDR1 and CDR2 from the germline V gene are SQVTM and ANQGSEA. The DNA of the CDR3 is TGCAGCGTTAAATATGACAGGGCCCATGCTTCCATGAACACTGAAGCTTTCTTT. It yields the protein CSVKYDRAHASMNTEAFF.

The chain employs TRBV9 and TRBJ2-7; D may be TRBD1 (5 bases). The ends were cut back, 0 bases at V and 0 bases at J, with 7 bases in the middle. Germline CDR1 and CDR2: SGDLS and YYNGEE. This CDR3 comprises 14 residues. CDR3 loop: CASSVGGSSYEQYF. The CDR3 DNA sequence: TGTGCCAGCAGCGTAGGGGGCAGCTCCTACGAGCAGTACTTC.

The chain carries TRBV9 and TRBJ1-2; maybe TRBD1 (5 bases). The CDR3 has 15 amino acids. V lost 0 bases and J 5 bases, leaving 14 bases between the germline ends. Germline CDR1 is SGDLS and CDR2 is YYNGEE. Here the CDR3 DNA reads TGTGCCAGCAGCGTAGCTTCTCCAGGGCTTTATGGCTACACCTTC. Its translation is CASSVASPGLYGYTF.

J is TRBJ2-3 and V is TRBV7-9; a weak D match, TRBD2 (5 bases). CDR3 length equals 15 residues. V was shortened by 5 bases and J by 2 bases, with 14 bases between the two germline ends. The germline V gene has CDR1 SEHNR and CDR2 FQNEAQ (reference sequence). The CDR3 reads CASSAWGVFTDTQYF. CDR3 DNA: TGTGCCAGCAGCGCATGGGGAGTATTCACAGATACGCAGTATTTT. Full variable domain (missing parts from reference TRBV7-9 and TRBJ2-3): DTGVSQNPRHKITKRGQNVTFRCDPISEHNRLYWYRQTLGQGPEFLTYFQNEAQLEKSRLLSDRFSAERPKGSFSTLEIQRTEQGDSAMYLCASSAWGVFTDTQYFGPGTRLTVL.

V is TRBV7-9 and J is TRBJ1-2; 7 bases are shared with TRBD1. The CDR3 runs 13 residues. The V segment lost 8 bases and the J segment 5 bases; nucleotides outside the gene matches: 8. Germline CDR1 and CDR2: SEHNR and FQNEAQ (reference sequence). CDR3 sequence (DNA): TGTGCCAGCGGCGTACAGGGGCCGTATGGCTACACCTTC. Its protein product is CASGVQGPYGYTF. The variable domain in full, with the rest retrieved from reference TRBV7-9 and TRBJ1-2, is DTGVSQNPRHKITKRGQNVTFRCDPISEHNRLYWYRQTLGQGPEFLTYFQNEAQLEKSRLLSDRFSAERPKGSFSTLEIQRTEQGDSAMYLCASGVQGPYGYTFGSGTRLTVV.

The chain uses TRBV4-1 and TRBJ2-2; TRBD2 agrees at 10 bases. V lost 3 bases, J lost 2 bases, and 6 bases stayed unmatched. Germline V gene data show CDR1 as MGHRA and CDR2 as YSYEKL. The CDR3 runs 17 residues. The DNA for the CDR3 is TGCGCCAGCAGCCACCTCATAGCGGGGGGAAACACCGGGGAGCTGTTTTTT. As protein: CASSHLIAGGNTGELFF.

The V gene is TRBV6-1, the J gene TRBJ1-6; 9 bases align to TRBD1. The CDR3 totals 19 residues. With V trimmed by 2 bases and J by 9 bases, 17 bases remained unmatched. Germline CDR1 reads MNHNS; CDR2 reads SASEGT. DNA of the CDR3: TGTGCCAGCAGTGAACTGGAACAGGGGGCTTTCTATGTAAGTTCACCCCTCCACTTT. As protein: CASSELEQGAFYVSSPLHF.

The sample holds a few counts of this clone. The chain is built from TRBV6-1 and TRBJ1-2, with D perhaps TRBD1 (5 bases). From germline, CDR1 is MNHNS and CDR2 SASEGT. The CDR3 has 12 residues. V dropped 3 bases and J dropped 7 bases, with 9 bases sitting between them. The CDR3 DNA sequence: TGTGCCAGCAGTGACAGGGTTGGTGGCTACACCTTC. Translated: CASSDRVGGYTF.

Regarding this clone: Sequence at one end of the junction differs from germline and may be a read error. The chain combines TRBV7-7 with TRBJ2-3, with no clear D. Per the germline V gene, CDR1 is SSHAT and CDR2 is FNYEAQ (reference sequence). The CDR3 contains 15 residues. CDR3 in amino acids: CASSLGSTSTDTQYF. In DNA form, the CDR3 reads TGTGCTAGCAGCTTAGGTTCTACCAGCACAGATACGCAGTATTTT.

V is TRBV30 and J is TRBJ1-3, with D possibly being TRBD1 (5 bases). The V end was cut by 2 bases, the J end by 0 bases, with 20 bases between. CDR3 length equals 18 residues. Germline V gene sequence: CDR1 GTSNPN, CDR2 SVGIG (reference sequence). CDR3 sequence (DNA): TGTGCCTGGAGTCGGGGGATCGACAGAAGTAACTCTGGAAACACCATATATTTT. It codes for CAWSRGIDRSNSGNTIYF. Supplemented by reference TRBV30 and TRBJ1-3, the full variable domain reads SQTIHQWPATLVQPVGSPLSLECTVEGTSNPNLYWYRQAAGRGLQLLFYSVGIGQISSEVPQNLSASRPQDRQFILSSKKLLLSDSGFYLCAWSRGIDRSNSGNTIYFGEGSWLTVV.

The V and J genes are TRBV30 and TRBJ1-3; TRBD1 is a possible D gene (6 bases). The CDR3 consists of 16 residues. V was pared by 3 bases and J by 0 bases, with 15 bases between. Per germline, CDR1 GTSNPN and CDR2 SVGIG (reference sequence). The chain's CDR3 is CAWSLGGRSSGNTIYF. CDR3 in DNA: TGTGCCTGGAGCCTAGGGGGACGGAGCTCTGGAAACACCATATATTTT.

This chain joins TRBV2 and TRBJ1-1, with TRBD1 matching 8 bases. With 6 bases clipped from V and 1 base from J, the junction kept 1 base outside the gene matches. Germline V lookup: CDR1 SNHLY, CDR2 FYNNEI. This CDR3 region has 13 residues. The CDR3: CASRGTGNTEAFF. As DNA, the CDR3 is TGTGCCAGCAGGGGGACAGGGAACACTGAAGCTTTCTTT.

As DNA, the CDR3 is TGTGCCAGCAGGCGGCAGGGGGCGAACACTGAAGCTTTCTTT. Amino acid sequence: CASRRQGANTEAFF. The chain is built from TRBV27 and TRBJ1-1, with TRBD1 matching over 8 bases. The germline CDR1 and CDR2 sequences are MNHEY and SMNVEV (reference sequence). Trimming at V came to 6 bases and at J to 1 base, leaving 4 bases not matched to a gene. CDR3 size: 14 residues.

The chain has TRBV29-1 and TRBJ2-5, with D perhaps matching TRBD1 or TRBD2 (5 bases each). The CDR3 consists of 13 residues. CDR1 and CDR2 (germline): SQVTM, ANQGSEA. V lost 7 bases to trimming and J lost 2 bases, with 14 bases between them. In DNA form, the CDR3 reads TGCAGCGGGGGACGTGACATTCAAGAGACCCAGTACTTC. As protein: CSGGRDIQETQYF.

The chain links TRBV19 to TRBJ2-2, with D tentatively TRBD1 (6 bases). V was trimmed by 4 bases and J by 7 bases, leaving 16 bases between them. Germline V gene lookup returns CDR1 LNHDA and CDR2 SQIVND (reference sequence). The CDR3 totals 15 residues. The CDR3 DNA reads as TGTGCCAGTAGTAGCTCCGGGACATTGGGCGGGGAGCTGTTTTTT. It specifies CASSSSGTLGGELFF.

The V call is TRBV19, the J call TRBJ2-2; D unresolved. Germline V lookup: CDR1 LNHDA, CDR2 SQIVND (reference sequence). The CDR3 loop spans 11 amino acids. V dropped 7 bases and J dropped 7 bases, with 7 bases sitting between them. The CDR3 protein is CASNEFGELFF. CDR3 nucleotide sequence: TGTGCCAGTAATGAGTTCGGGGAGCTGTTTTTT. The complete variable domain, with remaining parts taken from reference TRBV19 and TRBJ2-2, reads DGGITQSPKYLFRKEGQNVTLSCEQNLNHDAMYWYRQDPGQGLRLIYYSQIVNDFQKGDIAEGYSVSREKKESFPLTVTSAQKNPTAFYLCASNEFGELFFGEGSRLTVL.

The V gene is TRBV5-1, the J gene TRBJ2-7, with 12 bases lining up with TRBD1. Germline CDR1 is SGHRS and CDR2 is YFSETQ. This CDR3 has 15 residues. J was trimmed by 2 bases and V by 3 bases; bases with no gene match: 3. The CDR3 sequence: CASSWGDRGPYEQYF. The CDR3 DNA reads TGCGCCAGCAGCTGGGGGGACAGGGGGCCCTACGAGCAGTACTTC.

The V gene is TRBV4-3, the J gene TRBJ1-3; D not resolved. Germline-derived CDR1 and CDR2 are LGHNA and YSLEER. Trimming left V 1 base short and J 2 bases short, with 12 bases between. The CDR3 runs 16 residues. The CDR3 loop is CASSQAAGMAGNTIYF. The CDR3 DNA follows: TGCGCCAGCAGCCAAGCGGCGGGAATGGCTGGAAACACCATATATTTT.

The rearrangement uses TRBV5-4 and TRBJ1-1; 9 nucleotides agree with TRBD1. The CDR3 extends over 14 amino acids. CDR1 is SGHNT, CDR2 YYREEE, per germline (reference sequence). The junction had 7 bases not matched to a gene; V was cut back by 4 bases and J by 6 bases. The CDR3 nucleotides are TGTGCCAGCAGCCAGAATCGACAGGGGGCTGAAGCTTTCTTT. It translates to CASSQNRQGAEAFF.

The gene calls are TRBV4-3 and TRBJ2-1; TRBD2 matches at 11 bases. The CDR3 runs 18 residues. Germline CDR1 LGHNA, CDR2 YSLEER. The junction had 11 bases not matched to a gene; V was cut back by 0 bases and J by 7 bases. The CDR3, as DNA: TGCGCCAGCAGCCAAGAGTCTCTAGCGGGGGGTCTCTGGAATGAGCAGTTCTTC. Its protein is CASSQESLAGGLWNEQFF.

CDR3 bases: TGTGCCTGGGCCTCTTCAGCGGTAATAGCCAAAAACATTCAGTACTTC. Translated, it gives CAWASSAVIAKNIQYF. The gene calls are TRBV30 and TRBJ2-4; a weak D match, TRBD2 (5 bases). Per germline, CDR1 GTSNPN and CDR2 SVGIG (reference sequence). CDR3 length equals 16 residues. V dropped 5 bases and J dropped 0 bases, with 17 bases sitting between them.

Here the CDR3 DNA reads TGTGCCAGCAGCCAAGATCCAGGGATCACTGAAGCTTTCTTT. This encodes CASSQDPGITEAFF. The genes are TRBV3-1 (or the pseudogene TRBV3-2) and TRBJ1-1, with D perhaps TRBD1 (5 bases). Trimming removed 0 bases at V and 4 bases at J, with 9 bases between. The CDR3 spans 14 residues. Germline V gene lookup returns CDR1 LGHDT and CDR2 YNNKEL (reference sequence).

This chain's CDR3 is CASTQGASYEQYF. CDR3 in DNA: TGTGCCAGTACACAGGGGGCGTCCTACGAGCAGTACTTC. V usage is TRBV19 and J usage is TRBJ2-7, with 9 bases identical to TRBD1. The CDR3 runs 13 residues. V was pared by 7 bases and J by 1 base, with 2 bases of the junction left unmatched. CDR1 is LNHDA, CDR2 SQIVND, per germline (reference sequence).

The chain recombines TRBV6-2 or TRBV6-3 with TRBJ1-1; TRBD1 might be the D (5 bases). This CDR3 has 15 residues. V lost 6 bases, J lost 0 bases, and 14 bases lay in between. Germline V CDR1 and CDR2: MNHEY, SVGEGT. The CDR3 coding sequence is TGTGCCAGCAGCCAGCGGGGACGGGTGAACACTGAAGCTTTCTTT. Translated: CASSQRGRVNTEAFF.

This clone was seen a handful of times. The chain carries TRBV5-4 and TRBJ1-2; D is uncertain. Germline CDR1 and CDR2: SGHNT and YYREEE (reference sequence). V lost 5 bases and J lost 4, with 12 bases in between. CDR3 length equals 13 residues. CDR3 loop: CASSAPALYGYTF. In nucleotides, the CDR3 is TGTGCCAGCAGTGCCCCCGCACTCTATGGCTACACCTTC.

The chain couples TRBV11-2 to TRBJ1-3; D gene ambiguous. Trimming cost V 3 bases and J 4 bases, with 10 bases left between them. CDR1 and CDR2 from the germline V gene are SGHAT and FQNNGV. The length of the CDR3 is 14 residues. CDR3 region: CASSFPRLGNTIYF. CDR3 DNA sequence: TGTGCCAGCAGCTTCCCCCGTTTGGGAAACACCATATATTTT.

The chain recombines TRBV7-2 with TRBJ2-7; tentative D call: TRBD1 (6 bases). Trimming stripped 3 bases from V and 3 bases from J, with 18 bases between. This CDR3 comprises 16 residues. CDR1 and CDR2 from the germline V gene are SGHTA and FQGNSA. CDR3 region: CASSFWVMDSSYEQYF. The DNA of the CDR3 is TGTGCCAGCAGCTTTTGGGTCATGGACAGCAGCTACGAGCAGTACTTC.